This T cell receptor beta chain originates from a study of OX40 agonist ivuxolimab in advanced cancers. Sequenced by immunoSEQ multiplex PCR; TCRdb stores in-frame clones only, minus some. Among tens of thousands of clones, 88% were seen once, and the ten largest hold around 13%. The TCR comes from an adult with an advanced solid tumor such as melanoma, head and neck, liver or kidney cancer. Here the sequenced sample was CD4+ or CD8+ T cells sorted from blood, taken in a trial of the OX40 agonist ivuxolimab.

In DNA, the CDR3 is TGTGCCAGCAGCTTAACCACGCGGGAGGTCGGGGAGCTGTTTTTT. Its translation is CASSLTTREVGELFF. This sequence joins TRBV7-8 and TRBJ2-2, with 8 bases fitting TRBD2. After removal of 2 bases from V and 7 bases from J, the junction contained 6 bases not matched to a gene. CDR1 is SGHVS and CDR2 is FQNEAQ in the germline V gene. The CDR3 covers 15 residues.